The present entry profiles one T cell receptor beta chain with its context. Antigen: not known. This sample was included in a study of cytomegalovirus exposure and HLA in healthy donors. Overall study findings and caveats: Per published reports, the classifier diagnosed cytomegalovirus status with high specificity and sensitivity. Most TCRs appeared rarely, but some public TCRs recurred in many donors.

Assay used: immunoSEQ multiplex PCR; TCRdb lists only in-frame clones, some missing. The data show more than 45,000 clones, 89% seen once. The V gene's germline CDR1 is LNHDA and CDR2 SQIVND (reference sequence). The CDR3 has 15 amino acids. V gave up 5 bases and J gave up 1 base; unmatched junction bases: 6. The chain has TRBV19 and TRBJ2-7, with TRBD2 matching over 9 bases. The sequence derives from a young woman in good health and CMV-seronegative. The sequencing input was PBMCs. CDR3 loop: CASSSQAGGSYEQYF. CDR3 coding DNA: TGTGCCAGTAGTTCTCAAGCGGGGGGTTCCTACGAGCAGTACTTC.